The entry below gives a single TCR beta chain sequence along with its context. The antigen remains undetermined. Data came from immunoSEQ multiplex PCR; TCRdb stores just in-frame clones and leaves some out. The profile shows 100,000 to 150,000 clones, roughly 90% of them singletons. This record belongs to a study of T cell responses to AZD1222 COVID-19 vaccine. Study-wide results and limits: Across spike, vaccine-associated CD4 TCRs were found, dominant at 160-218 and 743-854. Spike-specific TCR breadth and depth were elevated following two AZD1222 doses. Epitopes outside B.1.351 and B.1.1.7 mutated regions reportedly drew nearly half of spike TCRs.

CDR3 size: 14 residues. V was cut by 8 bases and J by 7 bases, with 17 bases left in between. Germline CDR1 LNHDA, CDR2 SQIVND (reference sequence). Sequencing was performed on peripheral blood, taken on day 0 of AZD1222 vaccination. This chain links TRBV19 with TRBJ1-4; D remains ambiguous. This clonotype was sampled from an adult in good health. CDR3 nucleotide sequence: TGTGCCAGTGCCCTCTCAAGCGCCGGTGAAAAACTGTTTTTT. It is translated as CASALSSAGEKLFF.